This T cell receptor beta chain appears in the sequencing data of a study of blood T cell repertoires in COVID-19. Trimming removed 7 bases from V and 3 bases from J, with 9 bases in between. This CDR3 region has 13 residues. Germline CDR1 is ENHRY and CDR2 is SYGVKD. Assay: immunoSEQ multiplex PCR; the TCRdb copy retains only in-frame clones and omits some. The sample includes 250,000 to 350,000 clones, 80% to 95% seen only once; the top ten take about 18%. Those who participated ranged in age from roughly 18 to 100 years and resided in 20 to 30 US areas. Participant reports of clinical history set cohort assignment. Two negative PCRs, clearance, or symptom resolution characterized the recovered Cohort 3 donors.

Sequenced material: PBMCs or T cells enriched from blood (not recorded which). The gene calls are TRBV10-3 and TRBJ2-2, with TRBD2 as a possible D gene (7 bases). The clonotype originates from a woman aged 25 to 45 who had recovered from COVID-19. CDR3 sequence (DNA): TGTGCCATCAAGGGGGGGGACACCGGGGAGCTGTTTTTT. It is translated as CAIKGGDTGELFF.